One and the same sample provided the 13 T cell receptor beta chains below, sequenced in a study of vaccination effects on CD4 cells after COVID-19. Antigen-specific CD4+ T cells expanded by the ViraFEST assay with viral peptide pools were then sequenced. Cells that had been cultured for roughly eleven days were the source of isolated CD4+ T cells. None of the vaccinated had previously contracted SARS-CoV-2, and their nucleocapsid antibodies tested negative. Their specific antigens are unknown. Here immunoSEQ multiplex PCR was the method, and the copy in TCRdb shows in-frame clones only, minus some. The table records around 63,000 clones, over 70% of them present only once. Sample: CD4+ T cells from PBMCs cultured with HCoV-OC43 spike peptides, taken before COVID-19 vaccination. Subset of the sample: HCoV-OC43 spike overlapping peptide pool stimulation. These receptors were taken from a human donor who received a COVID-19 vaccine.

The chain links TRBV2 to TRBJ2-5; 7 bases agree with TRBD1. The germline V gene has CDR1 SNHLY and CDR2 FYNNEI. V lost 6 bases and J lost 5; bases outside the gene matches: 12. The CDR3 loop spans 15 amino acids. The CDR3 DNA reads TGTGCCAGCAGGGGGACACGAGGGGGCGCGGAGACCCAGTACTTC. This encodes CASRGTRGGAETQYF.

The V and J genes are TRBV14 and TRBJ1-1; D unresolved. This CDR3 is 13 amino acids long. Trimming cost V 1 base and J 4 bases, with 7 bases left between them. Germline lookup yields CDR1 SGHDN and CDR2 FVKESK. The CDR3 DNA follows: TGTGCCAGCAGCCAAGGACTGAGCACTGAAGCTTTCTTT. This encodes CASSQGLSTEAFF.

V usage is TRBV5-1 and J usage is TRBJ2-4, with D perhaps matching TRBD2 (6 bases). The CDR3 has 12 amino acids. V lost 0 bases, J lost 8 bases, and 6 bases lay in between. CDR1 and CDR2 (germline): SGHRS, YFSETQ. The CDR3: CASSLGGDIQYF. In DNA form, the CDR3 reads TGCGCCAGCAGCTTGGGGGGGGACATTCAGTACTTC.

V gene TRBV10-2 combines with J gene TRBJ2-7, with 9 bases fitting TRBD1. The J segment lost 1 base and the V segment lost 10 bases, leaving 8 bases of the junction unmatched. The CDR3 covers 14 residues. Germline V gene data show CDR1 as WSHSY and CDR2 as SAAADI. The CDR3 DNA follows: TGCGCCACAAGAACCGGGACAGGGTCCTACGAGCAGTACGTC. Its translation: CATRTGTGSYEQYV.

The rearrangement joins TRBV30 to TRBJ1-1; D gene unclear. Germline values: CDR1 GTSNPN, CDR2 SVGIG (reference sequence). There are 14 residues in the CDR3. With 2 bases removed from V and 1 base from J, the gap between germline ends came to 11 bases. The CDR3 protein is CAWSLDLSNTEAFF. In nucleotides, the CDR3 is TGTGCCTGGAGTCTCGACCTCTCGAACACTGAAGCTTTCTTT. The whole variable domain, filled in from reference TRBV30 and TRBJ1-1, reads SQTIHQWPATLVQPVGSPLSLECTVEGTSNPNLYWYRQAAGRGLQLLFYSVGIGQISSEVPQNLSASRPQDRQFILSSKKLLLSDSGFYLCAWSLDLSNTEAFFGQGTRLTVV.

Only a few counts were recorded for this clone. V usage is TRBV7-3 and J usage is TRBJ1-1, with D tentatively TRBD1 (5 bases). Trimming removed 3 bases from V and 1 base from J, with 15 bases in between. This CDR3 is 16 amino acids long. CDR1 and CDR2 from the germline V gene are SGHTA and FQGTGA. The chain's CDR3 is CASSFKPGRGNTEAFF. CDR3 in DNA: TGTGCCAGCAGCTTCAAACCGGGACGGGGGAACACTGAAGCTTTCTTT. The full variable domain, in which reference TRBV7-3 and TRBJ1-1 provide the parts outside the CDR3, is GAGVSQTPSNKVTEKGKYVELRCDPISGHTALYWYRQSLGQGPEFLIYFQGTGAADDSGLPNDRFFAVRPEGSVSTLKIQRTERGDSAVYLCASSFKPGRGNTEAFFGQGTRLTVV.

This chain connects TRBV27 to TRBJ2-3, with D unclear. The V gene lost 2 bases and the J gene lost 4 bases, with 1 base spanning the gap. The V gene's germline CDR1 is MNHEY and CDR2 SMNVEV (reference sequence). This CDR3 comprises 11 residues. CDR3 residues: CASSLADTQYF. In nucleotides, the CDR3 is TGTGCCAGCAGTTTAGCAGATACGCAGTATTTT.

V usage is TRBV28 and J usage is TRBJ1-6; unclear D gene. V was cut by 3 bases and J by 0 bases, with 3 bases left in between. Germline CDR1 reads MDHEN; CDR2 reads SYDVKM. The CDR3 totals 14 residues. As DNA, the CDR3 is TGTGCCAGCAGTTTGGGCTCCTATAATTCACCCCTCCACTTT. As protein: CASSLGSYNSPLHF.

The chain has TRBV18 and TRBJ1-2; TRBD1 is a possible D gene (5 bases). The CDR3 totals 16 residues. Per the germline V gene, CDR1 is KGHSH and CDR2 is LQKENI. V shed 0 bases and J shed 5 bases, with 16 bases lying between them. CDR3 sequence: CASSPPTVSSLYGYTF. CDR3 in DNA: TGTGCCAGCTCACCACCGACAGTCTCGTCCCTATATGGCTACACCTTC.

The V call is TRBV28, the J call TRBJ1-6; weak D call: TRBD1 (6 bases). Germline CDR1 and CDR2: MDHEN and SYDVKM. V was pared by 1 base and J by 7 bases, with 11 bases between. There are 15 residues in the CDR3. The CDR3: CASSLFPGANSPLHF. In DNA form, the CDR3 reads TGTGCCAGCAGTTTATTCCCAGGGGCAAATTCACCCCTCCACTTT.

This clone was seen a single time. The sample contains more than one DNA sequence encoding this CDR3. The chain uses TRBV5-1 and TRBJ2-1; D not certain. Trimming pared 0 bases from V and 4 bases from J, leaving 5 bases between. CDR3 length equals 13 residues. CDR1 is SGHRS, CDR2 YFSETQ, per germline. The CDR3 sequence: CASSLDSYNEQFF. The CDR3, as DNA: TGCGCCAGCAGCTTGGACAGTTACAATGAGCAGTTCTTC.

The rearrangement joins TRBV5-8 to TRBJ2-6, with a possible D match to TRBD2 (5 bases). CDR1 is SGHTS and CDR2 is YDEGEE in the germline V gene. Trimming shortened V by 5 bases and J by 0 bases, and 15 bases separated the two germline ends. This CDR3 comprises 17 residues. CDR3 loop: CASRVLGVASGANVLTF. The CDR3 DNA follows: TGTGCCAGCAGGGTTCTCGGGGTAGCCTCTGGGGCCAACGTCCTGACTTTC.

The chain uses TRBV9 and TRBJ1-1; D may be TRBD1 (6 bases). Deletions cut 2 bases from V and 5 bases from J, with 25 bases between. CDR3 length equals 18 residues. Germline V gene lookup returns CDR1 SGDLS and CDR2 YYNGEE. CDR3 protein: CASSVEALDSRRNTEAFF. In DNA form, the CDR3 reads TGTGCCAGCAGCGTTGAGGCCCTGGACAGCCGAAGAAATACTGAAGCTTTCTTT.